This is a list of T cell receptor beta chains from one sample in a study of shared clonotypes between healthy human individuals. The data were produced by immunoSEQ multiplex PCR, yet TCRdb's version contains in-frame clones alone and is incomplete. In the table there are about 1 million clones, around 75% of which are singletons. Sequenced input: memory CD4+ T cells sorted from blood. The receptors originated from a man younger than 30 in good health. The CDR3 runs from the conserved cysteine through the conserved F or W. A D gene is named only where the DNA matches it firmly. Part of the rows lack a size; the others show once, few, many or a class for expanded clones.

D,V,size,J,DNA,CDR3
NA,TRBV21-1,NA,TRBJ1-6,TGTGCCAGCAGCAAAAGAGGGAACGTGCCACCCCTCCACTTT,CASSKRGNVPPLHF
NA,TRBV28,NA,TRBJ2-1,TGTGCCAGCAGTGGTGCGGGGCGCAATGAGCAGTTCTTC,CASSGAGRNEQFF
TRBD1,TRBV15,once,TRBJ1-2,TGTGCCACCAGCCGAACAGGGGGAGTCTATGGCTACACCTTC,CATSRTGGVYGYTF
NA,TRBV5-6,NA,TRBJ1-5,TGTGCCAGCAGCTTGGGTAGCAATCAGCCCCAGCATTTT,CASSLGSNQPQHF
NA,TRBV6-6,NA,TRBJ2-3,TGTGCCAGCAGCCCCAGAGAGGGTACGCAGTATTTT,CASSPREGTQYF
NA,TRBV6-1,NA,TRBJ1-6,TGTGCCAGCAGTGAAGAGCGGGGAAATTCACCCCTCCACTTT,CASSEERGNSPLHF
NA,TRBV18,NA,TRBJ1-5,TGTGCCAGCTCACCACAGGGGGATCAGCCCCAGCATTTT,CASSPQGDQPQHF
NA,TRBV19,NA,TRBJ1-6,TGTGCCAGTAGTATCGACAGGACCAATTCACCCCTCCACTTT,CASSIDRTNSPLHF
NA,TRBV5-5,NA,TRBJ2-3,TGTGCCAGCAGCCCTCGGGCTAGCGGCACAGATACGCAGTATTTT,CASSPRASGTDTQYF
TRBD1,TRBV7-2,NA,TRBJ2-7,TGTGCCAGCAGCTTAGTAGGGACAGGGGGCTACGAGCAGTACTTC,CASSLVGTGGYEQYF
TRBD1,TRBV28,NA,TRBJ2-3,TGTGCCAGCAGTCTCGGGGACAGGGGGGGGCAGTATTTT,CASSLGDRGGQYF
TRBD2,TRBV19,NA,TRBJ2-3,TGTGCCAGTAGTAGGTCACTAGCGGGGACCCTTAGCACAGATACGCAGTATTTT,CASSRSLAGTLSTDTQYF
NA,TRBV7-4,NA,TRBJ2-2,TGTGCCAGCAGGGGAAGGAACACCGGGGAGCTGTTTTTT,CASRGRNTGELFF
NA,TRBV5-1,NA,TRBJ2-3,TGCGCCAGCCGCCTAGACTCAGGCCCCATCACAGATACGCAGTATTTT,CASRLDSGPITDTQYF
NA,TRBV25-1,NA,TRBJ2-3,TGTGCCAGCAGTGAAAGTTCAGATACGCAGTATTTT,CASSESSDTQYF
NA,TRBV10-3,NA,TRBJ1-1,TGTGCCATCAGCCCTAGCCCTACAGGGAACACTGAAGCTTTCTTT,CAISPSPTGNTEAFF
NA,TRBV5-4,NA,TRBJ2-5,TGTGCCAGCAGCCCCGCCCGCATTGAAGAGACCCAGTACTTC,CASSPARIEETQYF
TRBD1,TRBV5-6,NA,TRBJ2-3,TGTGCCAGCAGCTTAATTGGACAGGCGACCACAGATACGCAGTATTTT,CASSLIGQATTDTQYF
TRBD1,TRBV5-8,NA,TRBJ1-1,TGTGCCAGCAGCTTGGCATGGACAGGGTTGAACACTGAAGCTTTCTTT,CASSLAWTGLNTEAFF
NA,TRBV18,NA,TRBJ2-1,TGTGCCAGCTCCCCCTCATACAATGAGCAGTTCTTC,CASSPSYNEQFF
NA,TRBV5-4,NA,TRBJ1-2,TGTGCCAGCAGCTTGGAATCAGGGGTTGGTGGCTACACCTTC,CASSLESGVGGYTF
TRBD2,TRBV30,NA,TRBJ2-5,TGTGCCTGGGCGAGGGCTAGCGGGTACCAAGAGACCCAGTACTTC,CAWARASGYQETQYF
NA,TRBV19,few,TRBJ1-1,TGTGCCAGTAGCGACTACACTGAAGCTTTCTTT,CASSDYTEAFF
NA,TRBV7-2,NA,TRBJ1-5,TGTGCCAGCAGCTCAGGACAGCCTGGGAAGCCCCAGCATTTT,CASSSGQPGKPQHF
NA,TRBV2,NA,TRBJ2-1,TGTGCCAGCGGCCTAGAGATTTACAATGAGCAGTTCTTC,CASGLEIYNEQFF
NA,TRBV6-4,few,TRBJ2-7,TGTGCCAGCAGTGACAGGGAATGCCCCTACGAGCAGTACTTC,CASSDRECPYEQYF
NA,TRBV28,NA,TRBJ1-5,TGTGCCAGCAGTTTATGGCCGACGGATGGCAATCAGCCCCAGCATTTT,CASSLWPTDGNQPQHF
NA,TRBV2,NA,TRBJ2-5,TGTGCCAGCAGAGTCTATTCGAGGAACCAAGAGACCCAGTACTTC,CASRVYSRNQETQYF
NA,TRBV7-8,few,TRBJ1-2,TGTGCCAGCAGCGGGACTTCAGGGCAAAATGGCTACACCTTC,CASSGTSGQNGYTF
NA,TRBV15,few,TRBJ1-2,TGTGCCACCAGCAGAGATGTACAGGGCTATGGCTACACCTTC,CATSRDVQGYGYTF
NA,TRBV29-1,NA,TRBJ2-2,TGCAGCGTTGAGAGGCGACCCGGGGAGCTGTTTTTT,CSVERRPGELFF
TRBD2,TRBV19,NA,TRBJ2-7,TGTGCCAGTAGCCCCGGGGGGGGTCCCTCCTACGAGCAGTACTTC,CASSPGGGPSYEQYF
TRBD2,TRBV30,NA,TRBJ2-2,TGTGCCTGGAGGGCGGGGGGCACCGGGGAGCTGTTTTTT,CAWRAGGTGELFF
TRBD2,TRBV7-2,NA,TRBJ2-1,TGTGCCAGCAGCCGTAGCGGGTTTTCCTACAATGAGCAGTTCTTC,CASSRSGFSYNEQFF
NA,TRBV7-8,NA,TRBJ1-6,TGTGCCAGCAGCTTAGTATCGGGGGGCGCCTATAATTCACCCCTCCACTTT,CASSLVSGGAYNSPLHF
TRBD1,TRBV25-1,NA,TRBJ2-2,TGTGCCAGCCCTTGGACAGGGGGTTATACCGGGGAGCTGTTTTTT,CASPWTGGYTGELFF
NA,TRBV30,few,TRBJ2-7,TGTGCCTGGAGAGACGCCCGAAGGGGAGTGGCCTACGAGCAGTACTTC,CAWRDARRGVAYEQYF
TRBD1,TRBV29-1,NA,TRBJ1-2,TGCAGCGCTAGGGAGACAGGGGATCGGGCTAACTATGGCTACACCTTC,CSARETGDRANYGYTF
NA,TRBV2,NA,TRBJ1-6,TGTGCCAGCACCCCGGGGGGGGGCCCTATGGTTTCACCCCTCCACTTT,CASTPGGGPMVSPLHF
NA,TRBV19,NA,TRBJ2-7,TGTGCCAGTAGCGAGACTCCCTACGAGCAGTACTTC,CASSETPYEQYF
NA,TRBV11-2,NA,TRBJ2-7,TGTGCCAGCAGCATCCTCTACGAGCAGTACTTC,CASSILYEQYF
TRBD1,TRBV5-1,NA,TRBJ1-4,TGCGCCAGCAGCTCCCAGGGGGCTGAAGATGAAAAACTGTTTTTT,CASSSQGAEDEKLFF
NA,TRBV4-3,NA,TRBJ1-4,TGCGCCAGCAGCCAAGATCGGCCTACAGGGACACTTAATGAAAAACTGTTTTTT,CASSQDRPTGTLNEKLFF
NA,TRBV2,few,TRBJ1-1,TGTGCCAGCAGTGAAGACCAGGGGCGCCGTACTGAAGCTTTCTTT,CASSEDQGRRTEAFF
NA,TRBV19,NA,TRBJ2-7,TGTGCCAGTAGTATAGACGGGGGAGGATCCTACGAGCAGTACTTC,CASSIDGGGSYEQYF
NA,TRBV10-3,NA,TRBJ2-5,TGTGCCATCAGTGACCTCGGGGGCCAAGAGACCCAGTACTTC,CAISDLGGQETQYF
TRBD2,TRBV5-1,NA,TRBJ2-3,TGCGCCAGCAGCAAGGGACTAGCGGGGGGCTCTTTACCAGATACGCAGTATTTT,CASSKGLAGGSLPDTQYF
TRBD2,TRBV4-2,once,TRBJ2-2,TGTGCCAGCAGCCCCCAGCGGGACGCACTCACCGGGGAGCTGTTTTTT,CASSPQRDALTGELFF
NA,TRBV6-1,NA,TRBJ2-7,TGTGCCAGCAGTGAAGCGCGAAGCTTCTACGAGCAGTACTTC,CASSEARSFYEQYF